This T cell receptor (beta chain) was recovered during a study of blood T cell repertoires in COVID-19. Between the trimmed V and J ends, which lost 5 bases and 2 bases, there was a span of 15 bases. Germline CDR1 and CDR2: SGHVS and FNYEAQ. This CDR3 is built from 16 residues. Clones were read by immunoSEQ multiplex PCR, and TCRdb kept only the in-frame ones, dropping some. The sample lists around 76,000 clones, around nine tenths seen once, with around 0.58% in the top ten. Source material: peripheral blood. The J gene is TRBJ2-2, the V gene TRBV7-6; possibly TRBD2 for D (6 bases). The source of this sequence is a man aged 60 to 69 with acute or convalescent COVID-19. The CDR3 spells CASSPFRGRNTGELFF. CDR3 sequence (DNA): TGTGCCAGCAGCCCCTTTCGGGGGAGAAACACCGGGGAGCTGTTTTTT.